The 28 T cell receptor beta chains listed next were all sequenced from one sample in a study of CD8+ T cells in alopecia areata. Sorting of pooled cutaneous lymph node cells was based on CD4, CD8alpha, NKG2D, NKG2ACE and other markers. Extraction and reverse transcription of RNA yielded cDNA as the sequencing template. Profiling relied on immunoSEQ multiplex PCR, and the TCRdb table lists in-frame clones only, not all of them. The sample holds 270,000 or so clones, and no clone turns up only once. The specimen was CD4+ T cells sorted from a lymph node. These receptors originate from a C3H/HeJ mouse with alopecia areata. The mouse line has the MHC haplotype H2-k.

A remark on this clone: Gene names denote mouse genes. The CDR3 goes on 4 residues after the read ends, and that part is filled in from the germline J gene. Other DNA sequences in the same sample also yield this CDR3. The gene calls are TRBV1 and TRBJ2-5; D unresolved. This CDR3 contains 13 residues. Per the germline V gene, CDR1 is NSQYPW and CDR2 is LRSPGD (reference sequence). Partial CDR3 DNA: TGCACCTGCAGTGCAGGGGGTGAGGAC. Amino acid sequence: CTCSAGGED. The full CDR3 protein is CTCSAGGEDTQYF.

This clone was detected only a few times. Germline and genes: mouse. The missing CDR3 end, 4 residues past where the read stops, is filled in from the germline J gene. The same CDR3 can be traced to other DNA sequences in this sample. The chain combines TRBV5 with TRBJ2-1, with D maybe TRBD1 (5 bases). There are 14 residues in the CDR3. Germline V CDR1 and CDR2: LGHNA, YNLKQL (reference sequence). Trimming took off 0 bases at V and 3 bases at J, with 6 bases between the two ends. This CDR3 is CASSQDRVYAEQFF. CDR3 DNA, as far as it was read: TGTGCCAGCAGCCAAGACAGGGTCTATGCT.

As concerns this clone: Gene names follow the mouse nomenclature. The sequence runs out 4 residues before the end of the CDR3; the remainder is reconstructed from the germline J gene. V and J are TRBV13-3 and TRBJ2-2; D perhaps matches TRBD1 (6 bases). Deletions cut 5 bases from V and 1 base from J, with 6 bases between. The CDR3 length is 13 residues. The germline V gene has CDR1 NNHDY and CDR2 SYVADS. The CDR3 loop is CASRGGNTGQLYF. Incomplete CDR3 DNA: TGTGCCAGCAGAGGGGGAAACACCGGG.

Notes on this clone: Gene names denote mouse genes. The missing CDR3 end, 4 residues past where the read stops, is filled in from the germline J gene. The rearrangement joins TRBV29 to TRBJ2-5; 8 nucleotides match TRBD1. Germline CDR1 MSHET, CDR2 SYDVDS. This CDR3 contains 14 residues. Partial CDR3 DNA: TGTGCTAGCAGTATAACAGGGGGAGAAGAC. Translated, it gives CASSITGGED. The CDR3 in its entirety is CASSITGGEDTQYF.

Note on this clone: Any gene name here is a mouse gene name. Read data end 4 residues before the CDR3 end; the end is taken from the germline J gene. The identical CDR3 is also encoded by other nucleotide sequences in the sample. V gene TRBV19 combines with J gene TRBJ2-7, with 10 nucleotides matching TRBD2. CDR1 and CDR2 from the germline V gene are FNHDT and SITEND (reference sequence). The CDR3 is 14 amino acids. CDR3 region: CASSIRLGGYEQYF. The sequenced CDR3 bases are TGTGCCAGCAGTATCCGACTGGGGGGTTAT.

The table lists this clone with many counts. Germline and genes here are mouse. The read falls 4 residues short of the CDR3 end, and the missing part is taken from the germline J gene. The chain joins TRBV13-1 to TRBJ2-3; 7 positions match TRBD1. The CDR3 loop spans 17 amino acids. Germline CDR1 reads NSHNY; CDR2 reads SYGAGN. V lost 0 bases, J lost 0 bases, and 7 bases stayed unmatched. CDR3 DNA (partial): TGTGCCAGCAGTGATGCAAGGACAGGTCCTAGTGCAGAA. This sequence encodes CASSDARTGPSAE. The complete CDR3 reads CASSDARTGPSAETLYF.

As regards this clone: The gene names here belong to mouse. With the read ending 4 residues before the CDR3 end, the germline J gene is used to fill in that end. This chain joins TRBV14 and TRBJ1-2; 8 bases agree with TRBD1. The CDR3 totals 12 residues. Germline CDR1 SGHDT, CDR2 FRDEAV. Losses at the gene ends were 7 bases for V and 4 bases for J; bases not matched to a gene: 3. This CDR3 is CASSGGGSDYTF. The DNA read from the CDR3 is TGTGCCAGCTCAGGGGGCGGCTCC.

A note on this clone: Mouse names are used for the genes. The CDR3 goes on 3 residues after the read ends, and that part is filled in from the germline J gene. The chain couples TRBV13-1 to TRBJ1-6; maybe TRBD1 (6 bases). TRBJ1-6 is an open reading frame, and its role is uncertain. The germline CDR1 and CDR2 sequences are NSHNY and SYGAGN. V dropped 2 bases and J dropped 6 bases, with 9 bases sitting between them. The CDR3 is made up of 14 amino acids. CDR3 sequence: CASSEGQPNSPLYF. The covered CDR3 bases are TGTGCCAGCAGTGAGGGACAACCTAATTCGCCC.

Note on this clone: Germline and genes: mouse. The read finishes 4 residues shy of the CDR3 end, and the germline J gene is used to complete it. The chain uses TRBV17 and TRBJ2-7, with D possibly TRBD1 on 5 matching bases. Germline CDR1 reads MNHDT; CDR2 reads YYDKIL. The CDR3 consists of 13 residues. CDR3 region: CASSRARADEQYF. The CDR3 DNA, read in part, is TGTGCTAGCAGTAGAGCCAGGGCGGAT.

With respect to this clone: Mouse names are used for the genes. The CDR3 end lies 4 residues beyond the end of the read and is filled in from the germline J gene. Other DNA sequences in this sample translate to the same CDR3. The V call is TRBV5, the J call TRBJ2-7; 11 positions agree with TRBD2. Germline CDR1 reads LGHNA; CDR2 reads YNLKQL (reference sequence). The CDR3 contains 15 residues. CDR3 DNA (partial): TGTGCCAGCAGCCAAGATGGGACTGGGGGTTAT. It translates to CASSQDGTGGY. The full CDR3 reads CASSQDGTGGYEQYF.

Concerning this clone: Gene names are mouse gene names. The read gets to within 4 residues of the CDR3 end, and the germline J gene fills in the rest. This sequence joins TRBV13-1 and TRBJ2-2, with 7 bases that match TRBD1. J lost 4 bases, V lost 2 bases, and 2 bases had no gene match. CDR3 size: 14 residues. CDR1 is NSHNY, CDR2 SYGAGN, per germline. The CDR3 bases that were read are TGTGCCAGCAGTGAGACAGGGTTCACCGGG. Protein: CASSETGFTG. The CDR3 reads in full as CASSETGFTGQLYF.

This clone appeared a few times. Germline and genes here are mouse. The read finishes 4 residues shy of the CDR3 end, and the germline J gene is used to complete it. Other DNA variants within this sample encode the same CDR3. The genes are TRBV5 and TRBJ2-1, with TRBD2 matching 11 bases. CDR1 is LGHNA and CDR2 is YNLKQL in the germline V gene (reference sequence). The CDR3 extends over 15 amino acids. V dropped 4 bases and J dropped 3; count of bases not matched to a gene: 2. The chain's CDR3 is CASSPTGGGYAEQFF. CDR3 DNA (partial): TGTGCCAGCAGCCCGACTGGGGGGGGCTATGCT.

About this clone: Mouse gene names apply. The read stops 4 residues short of the end of the CDR3; the missing end is completed from the germline J gene. The chain uses TRBV1 and TRBJ1-1; 8 nucleotides match TRBD1. The CDR3 is 14 amino acids. With V trimmed by 5 bases and J by 1 base, 3 bases remained unmatched. The V gene's germline CDR1 is NSQYPW and CDR2 LRSPGD (reference sequence). The covered CDR3 bases are TGCACCTGCAGTCTCGGGACAGGGAACACA. Its translation: CTCSLGTGNT. The CDR3 reads in full as CTCSLGTGNTEVFF.

Only a few counts were recorded for this clone. Gene names are mouse gene names. The read gets to within 4 residues of the CDR3 end, and the germline J gene fills in the rest. Other DNA sequences in this specimen translate into the identical CDR3. The chain couples TRBV13-3 to TRBJ2-5; 7 positions agree with TRBD1. The CDR3 consists of 14 residues. The germline gives CDR1 NNHDY, CDR2 SYVADS. The sequenced CDR3 bases are TGTGCCAGCAGTGATAGGCAGGGGGAAGAC. Residues: CASSDRQGED. In full, the CDR3 is CASSDRQGEDTQYF.

The table lists this clone with a few counts. Any gene name here is a mouse gene name. From the germline J gene comes the end of the CDR3, since the read stops 4 residues before it. The rearrangement links TRBV14 to TRBJ1-2; TRBD1 matches 10 bases. The V segment lost 4 bases and the J segment 4 bases; nucleotides outside the gene matches: 4. Germline V gene data show CDR1 as SGHDT and CDR2 as FRDEAV. CDR3 length: 14 residues. The CDR3 DNA, read in part, is TGTGCCAGCAGTAGACAGGGGGCAGGCTCC. Its translation is CASSRQGAGS. The CDR3 as a whole reads CASSRQGAGSDYTF.

This clone has just a few counts. Gene names and germline match the mouse. Coverage ceases 4 residues before the CDR3 finishes, and the germline J gene fills in the end. This chain uses TRBV13-3 with TRBJ1-1; perhaps TRBD1 as D (5 bases). Per the germline V gene, CDR1 is NNHDY and CDR2 is SYVADS. V shed 1 base and J shed 1 base, with 8 bases lying between them. The CDR3 has 14 residues. CDR3: CASSDQDRNTEVFF. Partial CDR3 DNA: TGTGCCAGCAGTGATCAAGACAGAAACACA.

Only a few counts were recorded for this clone. The germline and genes are mouse ones. The sequence runs out 4 residues before the end of the CDR3; the remainder is reconstructed from the germline J gene. The V gene is TRBV5, the J gene TRBJ2-5; 9 nucleotides align to TRBD2. V shed 0 bases, J shed 3 bases, and the junction held 1 base outside the gene matches. Germline CDR1 LGHNA, CDR2 YNLKQL (reference sequence). The CDR3 has 15 amino acids. The CDR3 reads CASSQDDWGQDTQYF. The sequenced part of the CDR3 DNA is TGTGCCAGCAGCCAAGATGACTGGGGGCAAGAC.

This clone turned up a few times. Genes here carry mouse names. The read terminates 4 residues ahead of where the CDR3 ends, so the germline J gene completes it. The same CDR3 can be traced to other DNA sequences in this sample. The V gene is TRBV31, the J gene TRBJ2-1; TRBD2 matches 10 bases. The germline V gene has CDR1 GKSSPN and CDR2 SITVG. CDR3 length equals 15 residues. V lost 3 bases to trimming and J lost 1 base; unmatched junction nucleotides: 3. The chain's CDR3 is CAWSRDWGNYAEQFF. CDR3 bases read: TGTGCCTGGAGCCGGGACTGGGGAAACTATGCT.

Only a few counts were recorded for this clone. The gene symbols are mouse symbols. The read halts 4 residues ahead of the CDR3 end, with the missing end drawn from the germline J gene. The same CDR3 can be traced to other DNA sequences in this sample. The gene calls are TRBV13-1 and TRBJ2-2, with 10 bases lining up with TRBD1. This CDR3 is 16 amino acids long. In germline, CDR1 is NSHNY, CDR2 SYGAGN. V gave up 3 bases and J gave up 0 bases; unmatched junction bases: 2. The DNA read from the CDR3 is TGTGCCAGCAGTGGAGGGACAGGGGCAAACACCGGG. This encodes CASSGGTGANTG. The whole CDR3 protein is CASSGGTGANTGQLYF.

Worth noting for this clone: The genes are named according to mouse. The read falls 4 residues short of the CDR3 end, and the missing part is taken from the germline J gene. Different DNA sequences within this sample yield the same CDR3. The rearrangement links TRBV5 to TRBJ2-5; maybe TRBD2 (6 bases). The CDR3 runs to 15 residues. Trimming removed 0 bases at V and 2 bases at J, with 9 bases between. Looked up from germline, CDR1 is LGHNA and CDR2 is YNLKQL (reference sequence). The CDR3 spells CASSQDLGVQDTQYF. The part of the CDR3 DNA that was read is TGTGCCAGCAGCCAAGATTTGGGGGTCCAAGAC.

On this clone itself: Mouse names are used for the genes. Other DNA sequences within the sample encode an identical CDR3. The sequenced CDR3 bases are TGTGCCAGCAGTGCAGGGGCGAACTATGCT. It encodes CASSAGANYA. The CDR3 as a whole reads CASSAGANYAEQFF. This chain connects TRBV13-3 to TRBJ2-1; tentative D call: TRBD1 (6 bases). From the germline J gene comes the end of the CDR3, since the read stops 4 residues before it. The CDR3 loop spans 14 amino acids. Germline V gene lookup returns CDR1 NNHDY and CDR2 SYVADS. V shed 3 bases and J shed 1 base, with 8 bases lying between them.

In its sample, this clone was seen a few times. Germline and genes: mouse. The CDR3 DNA, read in part, is TGCACCTGCAGTGCAATTGGGTCTAGTGCAGAA. Its protein product is CTCSAIGSSAE. The full-length CDR3 reads as CTCSAIGSSAETLYF. V usage is TRBV1 and J usage is TRBJ2-3; D is ambiguous. The read gets to within 4 residues of the CDR3 end, and the germline J gene fills in the rest. The CDR3 covers 15 residues. CDR1 is NSQYPW and CDR2 is LRSPGD in the germline V gene (reference sequence). V lost 2 bases and J lost 0, with 9 bases in between.

The sample holds a few counts of this clone. Genes and germline come from the mouse. The CDR3 extends 4 residues past the end of the read, so its final part is completed from the germline J gene. The rearrangement uses TRBV13-1 and TRBJ2-3; the match to TRBD1 covers 8 bases. With V trimmed by 5 bases and J by 1 base, 3 bases remained unmatched. The length of the CDR3 is 14 residues. The germline gives CDR1 NSHNY, CDR2 SYGAGN. The CDR3 spells CASRTGDGAETLYF. The CDR3 DNA, read in part, is TGTGCCAGCAGGACAGGGGATGGTGCAGAA.

Comment on this clone: Gene names refer to mouse genes. The sequence runs out 4 residues before the end of the CDR3; the remainder is reconstructed from the germline J gene. The chain couples TRBV1 to TRBJ2-5; 10 bases are shared with TRBD2. This CDR3 is built from 15 residues. J gave up 2 bases and V 4 bases, and 3 bases lay outside the gene matches. CDR1 and CDR2 (germline): NSQYPW, LRSPGD (reference sequence). The CDR3 reads CTCSGWGGGQDTQYF. The DNA read from the CDR3 is TGCACCTGCAGTGGCTGGGGGGGCGGCCAAGAC.

For this clone: Gene names refer to mouse genes. Read coverage stops 4 residues before the CDR3 terminus; the germline J gene supplies the remainder. The same CDR3 is also encoded by other DNA sequences in this sample. The chain couples TRBV13-1 to TRBJ2-2; tentative D call: TRBD2 (5 bases). There are 15 residues in the CDR3. With 1 base removed from V and 0 bases from J, the gap between germline ends came to 7 bases. The germline V gene encodes CDR1 NSHNY and CDR2 SYGAGN. The sequenced CDR3 bases are TGTGCCAGCAGTGATCTGGGCCCAAACACCGGG. This codes for CASSDLGPNTG. The CDR3 reads in full as CASSDLGPNTGQLYF.

This clone was counted a few times. The germline and genes are mouse ones. The read terminates 4 residues before the CDR3 end, so the remaining end is supplied by the germline J gene. The rearrangement links TRBV5 to TRBJ2-1; 7 nucleotides align to TRBD1. The J segment lost 3 bases and the V segment lost 0 bases, leaving 5 bases of the junction unmatched. The CDR3 is made up of 16 amino acids. The V gene's germline CDR1 is LGHNA and CDR2 YNLKQL (reference sequence). CDR3 region: CASSQDIGTVYAEQFF. CDR3 DNA (partial): TGTGCCAGCAGCCAAGATATTGGGACAGTCTATGCT.

As concerns this clone: The gene names here belong to mouse. CDR3 DNA (partial): TGTGCCAGCAGTGATGGGACAGTCACA. Protein sequence: CASSDGTVT. The entire CDR3 protein is CASSDGTVTEVFF. This chain uses TRBV13-1 with TRBJ1-1, with a possible D match to TRBD1 (6 bases). Read data end 4 residues before the CDR3 end; the end is taken from the germline J gene. CDR1 NSHNY and CDR2 SYGAGN come from the germline V gene. V lost 0 bases and J lost 4, with 7 bases in between. The CDR3 is 13 amino acids.

This clone was counted at least ten times. Mouse germline and gene names are used. With the read ending 4 residues before the CDR3 end, the germline J gene is used to fill in that end. The sample holds other DNA sequences that translate to the same CDR3. J is TRBJ1-2 and V is TRBV1; perhaps TRBD1 as D (5 bases). Trimming pared 1 base from V and 4 bases from J, leaving 7 bases between. Germline V CDR1 and CDR2: NSQYPW, LRSPGD (reference sequence). There are 13 residues in the CDR3. CDR3 in amino acids: CTCSAGGGSDYTF. The DNA read from the CDR3 is TGCACCTGCAGTGCAGGGGGCGGCTCC.